The sequence of this T cell receptor beta chain was determined in a study of blood T cells in healthy people across ages. Broader study findings: Naive and antigen-experienced cells could not be conclusively compared, given unsorted PBMCs.

As regards this clonotype: The target antigen is unknown.

Each donor's blood draw was 7.5 to 10 milliliters of peripheral blood. Researchers isolated at least 6 million PBMCs per sample. Per germline, CDR1 LGHDT and CDR2 YNNKEL (reference sequence). This CDR3 is 15 amino acids long. J gave up 4 bases and V 1 base, and 6 bases lay outside the gene matches. Sample-barcoded 5' priming and a J-beta primer mix drove a second PCR of 7 to 11 cycles. A tag from a template-switch adaptor with 12 random nucleotides marked each cDNA molecule. TCRdb fed the 5' RACE reads into MiXCR, producing one record per CDR3 protein. The sample records about 1 million distinct CDR3 sequences, more than 40% being singletons.

This clonotype was sampled from a woman aged 60-75 years in good health. V usage is TRBV3-1 and J usage is TRBJ1-2, with TRBD1 identical over 7 bases. The sample consisted of blood. The CDR3 DNA sequence: TGTGCCAGCAGCCAAGGCCAGGGGGGGGGCTATGGCTACACCTTC. Its protein is CASSQGQGGGYGYTF.